This TCR beta chain was identified in a study of beta chain features in type 1 diabetes. Study-level results: All four CD4+ subsets of Type 1 diabetes patients contained TCRB CDR3s that were moderately but significantly shorter. For type 1 diabetes patients, VDJ junctions showed fewer insertions and more deletions. Patients' naive, central memory and regulatory TCRB repertoires appeared more alike than those of healthy donors.

Reverse transcription of all isolated RNA meant that expressed TCRB transcripts were sequenced. The protocol was immunoSEQ multiplex PCR, while the TCRdb copy is restricted to in-frame clones and leaves out a portion. The sample lists tens of thousands of clones; roughly 30% were seen once. On average, the one heparinised blood draw given by each donor was roughly 100 mL. Note on this clone: Its antigen is still unknown.

This CDR3 is built from 12 residues. V lost 5 bases, J lost 7 bases, and 4 bases stayed unmatched. The germline V gene encodes CDR1 MGHDK and CDR2 SYGVNS. Sequenced sample: stem cell memory CD4+ T cells from blood. This receptor was identified in a woman younger than 30 in good health. The chain recombines TRBV25-1 with TRBJ1-2; 7 bases line up with TRBD1. In DNA form, the CDR3 reads TGTGCCAGCAGTCCAGACAGGGTTGGCTACACCTTC. Protein sequence: CASSPDRVGYTF.